This TCR beta chain was sequenced during a study of identical twins. Study-wide results and caveats: Memory repertoires showed no such pattern, whereas abundant cord blood beta clonotypes carried fewer insertions.

The V end was cut by 0 bases, the J end by 5 bases, with 11 bases between. The CDR3 is made up of 14 amino acids. Germline loops: CDR1 SGDLS, CDR2 YYNGEE. For this clonotype: No antigen is known for it.

MiXCR was run by TCRdb on the 5' RACE reads, yielding one entry per CDR3 protein. This sample has 500,000 to 550,000 distinct CDR3 sequences, with about 20% found just once. These data were also reused for a study on T cells expressing NK-cell markers.

V is TRBV9 and J is TRBJ2-5; D is perhaps TRBD1 (6 bases). The sequencing input was CD4+ T cells sorted from blood. This TCR came from a woman aged 18-30 years in good health. The CDR3 loop reads CASSVAGGSETQYF. The CDR3 nucleotides read TGTGCCAGCAGCGTAGCTGGGGGCAGCGAGACCCAGTACTTC.